The 27 T cell receptor beta chains reported below all come from one sample, sequenced in a study of cytomegalovirus exposure and HLA in healthy donors. Amplification used 60 Vbeta primers and 13 Jbeta primers. Profiling relied on immunoSEQ multiplex PCR, and the TCRdb table lists in-frame clones only, not all of them. The profile covers about 200,000 clones, with 70% to 85% appearing a single time and roughly 0.22% taken by the ten largest. The material sequenced was PBMCs. These receptors originate from a girl aged 2-9 years in good health and CMV-seronegative.

The V gene is TRBV7-9, the J gene TRBJ1-2, with 8 nucleotides matching TRBD1. The CDR3 contains 15 residues. CDR1 is SEHNR and CDR2 is FQNEAQ in the germline V gene (reference sequence). V lost 5 bases, J lost 8 bases, and 13 bases stayed unmatched. The CDR3 loop is CASSIQGEQSRGYTF. The CDR3 region has the DNA TGTGCCAGCAGCATACAGGGGGAACAATCGAGGGGCTACACCTTC. The whole variable domain, remainder taken from reference TRBV7-9 and TRBJ1-2, is DTGVSQNPRHKITKRGQNVTFRCDPISEHNRLYWYRQTLGQGPEFLTYFQNEAQLEKSRLLSDRFSAERPKGSFSTLEIQRTEQGDSAMYLCASSIQGEQSRGYTFGSGTRLTVV.

J is TRBJ1-5 and V is TRBV27, with a tentative D call TRBD1 (6 bases). The V gene lost 4 bases and the J gene lost 6 bases, with 10 bases spanning the gap. The CDR3 has 13 amino acids. CDR1 and CDR2 (germline): MNHEY, SMNVEV (reference sequence). CDR3 nucleotides: TGTGCCAGCAGTTCCCAGGGGCGTCAGCCCCAGCATTTT. This sequence encodes CASSSQGRQPQHF.

CDR3 amino acids: CASSLSLSRNEQFF. As DNA, the CDR3 is TGTGCCAGCAGCTTAAGCTTGTCCCGGAATGAGCAGTTCTTC. The chain is built from TRBV7-9 and TRBJ2-1; no clear D gene. The CDR3 runs to 14 residues. Germline V gives CDR1 SEHNR, CDR2 FQNEAQ (reference sequence). The V and J ends lost 2 bases and 7 bases respectively, with 12 bases between them.

The chain combines TRBV29-1 with TRBJ1-1; 12 bases line up with TRBD1. Trimming cost V 7 bases and J 5 bases; bases outside gene matches: 14. The germline V gene encodes CDR1 SQVTM and CDR2 ANQGSEA. CDR3 length: 16 residues. The CDR3 loop reads CSGLTPGTGGTTEAFF. The DNA of the CDR3 is TGCAGCGGACTAACCCCCGGGACAGGGGGCACGACTGAAGCTTTCTTT. Full variable domain (remainder filled in from reference TRBV29-1 and TRBJ1-1): SAVISQKPSRDICQRGTSLTIQCQVDSQVTMMFWYRQQPGQSLTLIATANQGSEATYESGFVIDKFPISRPNLTFSTLTVSNMSPEDSSIYLCSGLTPGTGGTTEAFFGQGTRLTVV.

Here the CDR3 DNA reads TGTGCCAGCAGTGATTTTCGGCAGCCCCAGCATTTT. Translated, it gives CASSDFRQPQHF. This chain joins TRBV2 and TRBJ1-5; D is undetermined. V lost 3 bases and J lost 7, with 7 bases in between. The CDR3 runs to 12 residues. Germline CDR1 is SNHLY and CDR2 is FYNNEI.

V usage is TRBV4-1 and J usage is TRBJ2-5; D may be TRBD2 (6 bases). V gave up 0 bases and J gave up 4 bases, with 9 bases separating them. This CDR3 has 14 residues. Germline lookup yields CDR1 MGHRA and CDR2 YSYEKL. CDR3 bases: TGCGCCAGCAGCCAAGAGACTAGAACAGAGACCCAGTACTTC. Protein: CASSQETRTETQYF.

This clone was counted only a few times. The CDR3 nucleotides are TGTGCCAGCAGCTTACAGGGAAACCATGGCTACACCTTC. It translates to CASSLQGNHGYTF. The rearrangement joins TRBV11-2 to TRBJ1-2; TRBD1 might be the D (5 bases). This CDR3 spans 13 amino acids. Deletions cut 2 bases from V and 6 bases from J, with 10 bases between. Germline V lookup: CDR1 SGHAT, CDR2 FQNNGV.

This clone was detected only a few times. This chain uses TRBV7-9 with TRBJ1-1; D is possibly TRBD1 (6 bases). Deletions cut 0 bases from V and 3 bases from J, with 11 bases between. From germline, CDR1 is SEHNR and CDR2 FQNEAQ (reference sequence). The CDR3 length is 15 residues. In DNA form, the CDR3 reads TGTGCCAGCAGCTTAGCCCAGGGGCGCGACACTGAAGCTTTCTTT. It codes for CASSLAQGRDTEAFF.

This chain uses TRBV5-1 with TRBJ1-3; no definite D call. CDR1 is SGHRS and CDR2 is YFSETQ in the germline V gene. The ends were cut back, 0 bases at V and 1 base at J, with 5 bases in the middle. The CDR3 spans 14 residues. CDR3 sequence (DNA): TGCGCCAGCAGCTTGGGTCCATCTGGAAACACCATATATTTT. It is translated as CASSLGPSGNTIYF.

V and J are TRBV2 and TRBJ1-5; TRBD1 matches at 8 bases. The CDR3 extends over 16 amino acids. J was trimmed by 6 bases and V by 5 bases; bases with no gene match: 12. The germline V gene has CDR1 SNHLY and CDR2 FYNNEI. The CDR3 reads CASSRQGAFESQPQHF. The CDR3 DNA sequence: TGTGCCAGCAGTCGGCAGGGGGCATTTGAGAGTCAGCCCCAGCATTTT.

This chain uses TRBV7-2 with TRBJ2-7; 9 bases line up with TRBD2. Germline V gene lookup returns CDR1 SGHTA and CDR2 FQGNSA. The CDR3 loop spans 16 amino acids. V lost 5 bases, J lost 5 bases, and 13 bases stayed unmatched. Here the CDR3 DNA reads TGTGCCAGCAGCCGGGTCCCCCTAGCGGGGCTAGACGAGCAGTACTTC. Encoded protein: CASSRVPLAGLDEQYF.

In its sample, this clone was seen a few times. The rearrangement uses TRBV11-2 and TRBJ2-1; 9 bases match TRBD1. The V gene's germline CDR1 is SGHAT and CDR2 FQNNGV. Trimming took 3 bases from V and 4 from J; bases not matched to a gene: 7. The length of the CDR3 is 16 residues. The DNA of the CDR3 is TGTGCCAGCAGCTTTGGACCCGGGACAGGGTACAATGAGCAGTTCTTC. Translation: CASSFGPGTGYNEQFF.

This chain uses TRBV21-1 with TRBJ2-7; the D call in the table, TRBD2, was not verified against the DNA. TRBV21-1 is marked as a pseudogene. This CDR3 contains 11 residues. Here the CDR3 reads CASMGGHEQYF. CDR3 nucleotides: TGTGCCAGCATGGGGGGGCACGAGCAGTACTTC.

The chain recombines TRBV5-4 with TRBJ2-5; no clear D gene. The germline CDR1 and CDR2 sequences are SGHNT and YYREEE (reference sequence). V gave up 5 bases and J gave up 4 bases, with 12 bases separating them. The CDR3 has 13 amino acids. The CDR3 coding sequence is TGTGCCAGCAGTCCGGAGTACGTAGAGACCCAGTACTTC. Its protein product is CASSPEYVETQYF.

This chain links TRBV11-2 with TRBJ2-7; D possibly corresponds to TRBD1 (5 bases). The CDR3 spans 13 residues. V was shortened by 4 bases and J by 7 bases, with 14 bases between the two germline ends. Per germline, CDR1 SGHAT and CDR2 FQNNGV. As DNA, the CDR3 is TGTGCCAGCAGCTCCCAGGGCCTTGGGGAGCAGTACTTC. It codes for CASSSQGLGEQYF.

This chain joins TRBV4-1 and TRBJ2-7; maybe TRBD2 (6 bases). Germline lookup yields CDR1 MGHRA and CDR2 YSYEKL. The length of the CDR3 is 14 residues. The V end was cut by 0 bases, the J end by 4 bases, with 10 bases between. CDR3 sequence: CASSQDGTPYEQYF. The CDR3 DNA reads TGCGCCAGCAGCCAAGATGGGACTCCTTACGAGCAGTACTTC.

The J gene is TRBJ2-7, the V gene TRBV18; 12 bases are shared with TRBD2. The CDR3 is made up of 14 amino acids. Germline V gene data show CDR1 as KGHSH and CDR2 as LQKENI. The V segment lost 9 bases and the J segment 3 bases; nucleotides outside the gene matches: 6. DNA for the CDR3: TGTGCCAGTTCCCTAGCGGGAGGGCTCTACGAGCAGTACTTC. Translation: CASSLAGGLYEQYF.

The CDR3 DNA sequence: TGTGCCAGCAGCTTGTTACCCCGGACTAGCGGGGGGCCTTACAATGAGCAGTTCTTC. This codes for CASSLLPRTSGGPYNEQFF. The V gene is TRBV7-3, the J gene TRBJ2-1; 14 bases fit TRBD2. Germline values: CDR1 SGHTA, CDR2 FQGTGA. The CDR3 is made up of 19 amino acids. V gave up 3 bases and J gave up 4 bases; unmatched junction bases: 11.

V is TRBV5-6 and J is TRBJ1-3, with 7 bases aligning to TRBD1. The junction had 11 bases not matched to a gene; V was cut back by 4 bases and J by 7 bases. This CDR3 spans 15 amino acids. The V gene's germline CDR1 is SGHDT and CDR2 YYEEEE. This CDR3 is CASSPQGQARNTIYF. The DNA of the CDR3 is TGTGCCAGCAGCCCGCAAGGACAGGCTCGGAACACCATATATTTT.

This clone was seen a few times. The chain employs TRBV5-4 and TRBJ2-1; 8 bases match TRBD1. J lost 15 bases, V lost 0 bases, and 14 bases had no gene match. The V gene's germline CDR1 is SGHNT and CDR2 YYREEE (reference sequence). The CDR3 has 15 residues. The CDR3 DNA sequence: TGTGCCAGCAGCTTGGGTTGGGACAGGACCTTAGAGAGGTTCTTC. Translation gives CASSLGWDRTLERFF. Combining the CDR3 with reference TRBV5-4 and TRBJ2-1 gives the whole variable domain ETGVTQSPTHLIKTRGQQVTLRCSSQSGHNTVSWYQQALGQGPQFIFQYYREEENGRGNFPPRFSGLQFPNYSSELNVNALELDDSALYLCASSLGWDRTLERFFGPGTRLTVL.

This chain uses TRBV4-2 with TRBJ2-1, with a tentative D call TRBD2 (6 bases). Germline loops: CDR1 LGHNA, CDR2 YNFKEQ. V was shortened by 0 bases and J by 9 bases, with 18 bases between the two germline ends. This CDR3 is 16 amino acids long. CDR3 in amino acids: CASSQDPKTSIGEQFF. The DNA for the CDR3 is TGTGCCAGCAGCCAAGACCCTAAAACTAGCATCGGTGAGCAGTTCTTC.

The genes are TRBV4-2 and TRBJ2-3; 13 positions agree with TRBD2. Looked up from germline, CDR1 is LGHNA and CDR2 is YNFKEQ. V gave up 1 base and J gave up 6 bases; unmatched junction bases: 4. The CDR3 covers 16 residues. The CDR3 bases are TGTGCCAGCAGCCAAGGGACTAGCGGGGGTTCGGATACGCAGTATTTT. Translated, it gives CASSQGTSGGSDTQYF.

Points on this clone: At one of its ends the junction is not consistent with the germline gene, which may arise from a read error. The chain combines TRBV5-1 with TRBJ2-5; 10 nucleotides align to TRBD2. Germline V gives CDR1 SGHRS, CDR2 YFSETQ. CDR3 length: 14 residues. As DNA, the CDR3 is TGCGCCAGCGGCTTTAGCGGGGGGCGCGAGACCCAGTACTTC. Its translation is CASGFSGGRETQYF.

CDR3 region: CASSVGGGKGEKLFF. Here the CDR3 DNA reads TGTGCCAGCAGCGTAGGAGGGGGCAAGGGTGAAAAACTGTTTTTT. The rearrangement links TRBV9 to TRBJ1-4; 7 bases line up with TRBD1. Trimming cost V 0 bases and J 7 bases; bases outside gene matches: 6. Germline V gene lookup returns CDR1 SGDLS and CDR2 YYNGEE. This CDR3 comprises 15 residues.

The chain links TRBV13 to TRBJ1-2; D is ambiguous. Per the germline V gene, CDR1 is PRHDT and CDR2 is FYEKMQ (reference sequence). CDR3 length: 16 amino acids. The ends were cut back, 0 bases at V and 1 base at J, with 12 bases in the middle. This chain's CDR3 is CASSLGGLIDNYGYTF. Written as DNA, the CDR3 is TGTGCCAGCAGCTTAGGCGGACTTATAGATAACTATGGCTACACCTTC.

The CDR3 bases are TGTGCCATCAGAGGGACTAGCGGGGAGGACTACAATGAGCAGTTCTTC. The encoded protein is CAIRGTSGEDYNEQFF. The rearrangement uses TRBV10-3 and TRBJ2-1, with 13 nucleotides matching TRBD2. Germline CDR1 is ENHRY and CDR2 is SYGVKD. V dropped 6 bases and J dropped 3; count of bases not matched to a gene: 5. The CDR3 length is 16 residues.

The chain uses TRBV5-6 and TRBJ2-4; possibly TRBD2 for D (6 bases). The CDR3 loop spans 15 amino acids. The ends were cut back, 10 bases at V and 0 bases at J, with 17 bases in the middle. Germline CDR1 is SGHDT and CDR2 is YYEEEE. The CDR3 coding sequence is TGTGCCTCAAGTCAAGCGGGCACAGCCAAAAACATTCAGTACTTC. As protein: CASSQAGTAKNIQYF.